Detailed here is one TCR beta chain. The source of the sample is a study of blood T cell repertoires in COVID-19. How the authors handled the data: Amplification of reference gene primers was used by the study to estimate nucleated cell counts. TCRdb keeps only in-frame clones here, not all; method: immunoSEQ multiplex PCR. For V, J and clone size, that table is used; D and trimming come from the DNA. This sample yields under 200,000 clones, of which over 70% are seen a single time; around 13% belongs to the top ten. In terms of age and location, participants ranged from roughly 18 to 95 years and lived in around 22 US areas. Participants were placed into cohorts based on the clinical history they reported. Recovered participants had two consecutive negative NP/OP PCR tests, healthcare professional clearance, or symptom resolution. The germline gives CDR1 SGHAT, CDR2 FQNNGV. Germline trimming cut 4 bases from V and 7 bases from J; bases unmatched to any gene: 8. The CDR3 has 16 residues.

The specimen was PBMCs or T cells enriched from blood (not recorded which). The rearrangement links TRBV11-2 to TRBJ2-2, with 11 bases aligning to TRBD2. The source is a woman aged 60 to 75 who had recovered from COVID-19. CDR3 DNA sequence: TGTGCCAGCAGCTCAAATAGCGGGGGGGCTGGCGGGGAGCTGTTTTTT. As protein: CASSSNSGGAGGELFF.